This passage covers 3 T cell receptor beta chains from one sample sequenced in a study of patients and donors after allogeneic stem cell transplantation. From the RT-PCR reads, TCRdb called clonotypes with MiXCR, one entry per CDR3 protein. In the table there are a few hundred thousand distinct CDR3 sequences, around two fifths of which are singletons. Sample: blood, either unsorted or a sorted T cell fraction (not recorded which). These receptor sequences come from a human donor who was either an allogeneic HSCT recipient or a stem cell or donor lymphocyte infusion donor (not recorded which). It is not recorded whose cells these are; they may come from a transplant donor.

This clonotype was seen a few times. The genes are TRBV5-1 and TRBJ2-3, with TRBD1 as a possible D gene (6 bases). Germline V gene sequence: CDR1 SGHRS, CDR2 YFSETQ. The V end lost 4 bases, the J end lost 3 bases, and 15 bases lay between the germline ends. The CDR3 has 15 residues. CDR3 sequence: CASSLQGMDTDTQYF. The CDR3 nucleotides are TGCGCCAGCAGCCTACAGGGAATGGATACAGATACGCAGTATTTT.

The genes are TRBV3-1 and TRBJ1-6; D is ambiguous. The V end was cut by 1 base, the J end by 10 bases, with 14 bases between. Germline CDR1 LGHDT, CDR2 YNNKEL (reference sequence). The CDR3 has 15 amino acids. The CDR3 loop is CASSQGEGRSSPLHF. The CDR3 DNA reads as TGTGCCAGCAGCCAAGGGGAAGGCAGGAGCTCACCCCTCCACTTT.

This clonotype has more than one count but fewer than ten. The chain combines TRBV7-9 with TRBJ1-1; D ambiguous. The germline V and J ends were trimmed by 5 bases and 1 base, with 8 bases remaining between them. CDR1 is SEHNR, CDR2 FQNEAQ, per germline (reference sequence). This CDR3 contains 13 residues. CDR3: CASSTDPNTEAFF. CDR3 bases: TGTGCCAGCAGCACCGACCCGAACACTGAAGCTTTCTTT. Together with reference TRBV7-9 and TRBJ1-1, the CDR3 gives the full variable domain: DTGVSQNPRHKITKRGQNVTFRCDPISEHNRLYWYRQTLGQGPEFLTYFQNEAQLEKSRLLSDRFSAERPKGSFSTLEIQRTEQGDSAMYLCASSTDPNTEAFFGQGTRLTVV.